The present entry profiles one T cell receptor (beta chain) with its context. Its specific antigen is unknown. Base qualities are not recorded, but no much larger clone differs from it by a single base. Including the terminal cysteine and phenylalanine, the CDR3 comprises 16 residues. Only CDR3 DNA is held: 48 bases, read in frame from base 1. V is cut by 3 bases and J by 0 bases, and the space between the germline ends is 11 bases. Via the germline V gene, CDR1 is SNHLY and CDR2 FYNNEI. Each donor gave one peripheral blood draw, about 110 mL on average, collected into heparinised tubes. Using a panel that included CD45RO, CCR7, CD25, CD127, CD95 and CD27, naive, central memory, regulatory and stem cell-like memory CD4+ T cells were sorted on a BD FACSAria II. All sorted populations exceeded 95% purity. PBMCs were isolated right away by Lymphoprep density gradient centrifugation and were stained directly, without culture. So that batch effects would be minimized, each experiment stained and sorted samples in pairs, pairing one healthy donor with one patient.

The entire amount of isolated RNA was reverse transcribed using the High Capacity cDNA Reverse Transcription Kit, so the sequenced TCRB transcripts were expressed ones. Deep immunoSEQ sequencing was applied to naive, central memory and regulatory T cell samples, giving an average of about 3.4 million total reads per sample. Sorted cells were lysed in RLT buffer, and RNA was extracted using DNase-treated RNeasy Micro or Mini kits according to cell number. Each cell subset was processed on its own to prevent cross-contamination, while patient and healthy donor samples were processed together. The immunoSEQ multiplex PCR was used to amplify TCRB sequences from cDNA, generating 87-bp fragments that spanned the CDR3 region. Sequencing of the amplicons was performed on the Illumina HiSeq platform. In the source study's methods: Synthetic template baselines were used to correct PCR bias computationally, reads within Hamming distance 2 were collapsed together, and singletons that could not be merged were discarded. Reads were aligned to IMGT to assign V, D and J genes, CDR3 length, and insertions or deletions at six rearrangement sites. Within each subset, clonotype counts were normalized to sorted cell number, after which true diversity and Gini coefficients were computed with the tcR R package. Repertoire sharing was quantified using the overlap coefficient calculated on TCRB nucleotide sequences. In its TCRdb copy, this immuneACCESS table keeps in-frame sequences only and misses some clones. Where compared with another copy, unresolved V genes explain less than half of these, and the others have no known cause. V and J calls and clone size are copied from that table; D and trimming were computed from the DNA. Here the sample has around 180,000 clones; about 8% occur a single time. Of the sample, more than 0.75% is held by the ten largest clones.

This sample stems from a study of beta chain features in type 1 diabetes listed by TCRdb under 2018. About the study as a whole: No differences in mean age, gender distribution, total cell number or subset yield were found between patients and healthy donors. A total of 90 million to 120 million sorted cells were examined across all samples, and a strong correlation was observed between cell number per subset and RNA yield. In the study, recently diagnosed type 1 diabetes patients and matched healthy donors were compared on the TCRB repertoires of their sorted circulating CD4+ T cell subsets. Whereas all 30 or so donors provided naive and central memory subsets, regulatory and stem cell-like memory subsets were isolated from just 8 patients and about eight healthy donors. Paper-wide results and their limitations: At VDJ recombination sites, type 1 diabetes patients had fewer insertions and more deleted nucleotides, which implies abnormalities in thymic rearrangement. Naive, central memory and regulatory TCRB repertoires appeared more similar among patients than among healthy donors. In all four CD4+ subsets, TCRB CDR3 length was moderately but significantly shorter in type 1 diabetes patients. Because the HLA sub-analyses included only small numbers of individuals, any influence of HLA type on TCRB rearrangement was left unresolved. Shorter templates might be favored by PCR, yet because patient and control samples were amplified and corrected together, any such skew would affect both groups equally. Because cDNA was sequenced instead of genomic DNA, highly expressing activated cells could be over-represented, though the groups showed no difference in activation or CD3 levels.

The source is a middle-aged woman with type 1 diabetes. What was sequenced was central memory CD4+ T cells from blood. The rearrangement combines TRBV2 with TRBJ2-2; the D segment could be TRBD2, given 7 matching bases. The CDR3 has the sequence CASSEGGATNTGELFF. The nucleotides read TGTGCCAGCAGTGAGGGGGGGGCGACGAACACCGGGGAGCTGTTTTTT.